This entry concerns a single T cell receptor beta chain. Sequencing of TCR beta drew on CD8+ and CD4+ T cells from blood. This sample stems from a study of CD8 T cells in Susac syndrome. The authors reverse transcribed about 0.45 to 1 ug RNA with random hexamers. MiXCR was run by TCRdb on the immunoSEQ multiplex PCR reads, yielding one entry per CDR3 protein. The data hold some 160,000 distinct CDR3 sequences, with 85% to 95% observed a single time. This TCR was recovered from a human donor with Susac syndrome. Specimen: CD4+ T cells from PBMCs.

CDR3 region: CASSVASDTQYF. In DNA form, the CDR3 reads TGTGCCAGCAGCGTAGCTTCAGATACGCAGTATTTT. The chain carries TRBV9 and TRBJ2-3; D unresolved. The length of the CDR3 is 12 residues. CDR1 and CDR2 (germline): SGDLS, YYNGEE. V was trimmed by 0 bases and J by 4 bases, leaving 3 bases between them.